This paragraph reports one T cell receptor beta chain. Its cognate antigen is unknown. The treatment denotes: oral pan-JAK inhibitor, 5-10 mg twice daily. This sample stems from a study of CD8+ T cells in alopecia areata. General study results and limits: For lesional scalp, especially alopecia totalis/universalis, clonality was higher than in normal scalp.

After isolation, RNA underwent reverse transcription to generate cDNA as the sequencing template. This table comes from immunoSEQ multiplex PCR, and its TCRdb copy is limited to in-frame clones, with some not included. This repertoire shows about 190,000 clones, around three fifths found once; its top ten account for roughly 1.3%. This CDR3 has 15 residues. The germline CDR1 and CDR2 sequences are LNHDA and SQIVND (reference sequence). V lost 4 bases, J lost 0 bases, and 11 bases lay in between. The specimen comprised CD4+ T cells sorted from blood, sampled around week 47, from a patient treated with tofacitinib. The source is a human donor with alopecia areata. The J gene is TRBJ2-3, the V gene TRBV19; the D is unclear. The CDR3 bases are TGTGCCAGTAGTAGGGAAACAGCTAGCACAGATACGCAGTATTTT. Its protein product is CASSRETASTDTQYF.